Below, 3 T cell receptor beta chains from the same sample are listed, as sequenced in a study of tumour-infiltrating T cells in Burkitt lymphoma (dated by TCRdb to the early 2020s). The library came from the immunoSEQ multiplex PCR assay. TCRdb re-hosts the immuneACCESS table, in-frame sequences only. Its copies lack some clones; in the studies checked, an unresolved V gene accounts for under half of them, and the cause for the rest is not known. The sample data list about 5,600 clones, and about 16% of these were observed just once. Roughly an eighth of the sample goes to the ten largest clones. The sample consisted of tumor tissue. The receptor set was obtained from a human donor with diffuse large B-cell lymphoma.

This clone was found a few times. V usage is TRBV19 and J usage is TRBJ2-7; 8 bases map to TRBD1. The CDR3 is 14 residues long. The J segment lost 6 bases and the V segment lost 5 bases, leaving 9 bases of the junction unmatched. Germline lookup yields CDR1 LNHDA and CDR2 SQIVND (reference sequence). The CDR3: CASSPQGAKAEQYF. The DNA of the CDR3 is TGTGCCAGTAGTCCTCAGGGGGCTAAGGCCGAGCAGTACTTC.

The rearrangement uses TRBV4-1 and TRBJ2-2, with D possibly matching TRBD2 (6 bases). The CDR3 is 15 residues long. Per the germline V gene, CDR1 is MGHRA and CDR2 is YSYEKL. V was pared by 1 base and J by 5 bases, with 11 bases between. The CDR3 region has the DNA TGCGCCAGCAGCCAAGGGCAGGCGGGGACCGGGGAGCTGTTTTTT. It is translated as CASSQGQAGTGELFF.

This clone is classed as medium-sized. The sample holds other DNA sequences that translate to the same CDR3. The CDR3 region has the DNA TGTGCCAGCAGTTACGGCAGGATATATGGCTACACCTTC. Protein sequence: CASSYGRIYGYTF. J is TRBJ1-2 and V is TRBV6-5; D ambiguous. Germline V gene sequence: CDR1 MNHEY, CDR2 SVGAGI. The CDR3 consists of 13 residues. Trimming removed 2 bases at V and 5 bases at J, with 9 bases between.